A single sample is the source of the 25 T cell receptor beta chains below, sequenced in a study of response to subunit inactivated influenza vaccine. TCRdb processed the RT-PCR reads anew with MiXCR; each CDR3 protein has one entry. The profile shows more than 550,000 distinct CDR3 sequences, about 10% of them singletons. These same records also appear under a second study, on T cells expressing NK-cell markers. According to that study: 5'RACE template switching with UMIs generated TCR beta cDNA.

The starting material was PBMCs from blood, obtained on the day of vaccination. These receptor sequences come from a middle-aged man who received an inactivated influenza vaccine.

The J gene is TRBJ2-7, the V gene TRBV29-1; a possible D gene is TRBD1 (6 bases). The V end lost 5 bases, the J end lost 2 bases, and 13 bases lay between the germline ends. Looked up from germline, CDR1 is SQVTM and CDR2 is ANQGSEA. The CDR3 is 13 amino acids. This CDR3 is CSVKGENPYEQYF. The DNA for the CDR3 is TGCAGCGTTAAGGGGGAAAACCCCTACGAGCAGTACTTC.

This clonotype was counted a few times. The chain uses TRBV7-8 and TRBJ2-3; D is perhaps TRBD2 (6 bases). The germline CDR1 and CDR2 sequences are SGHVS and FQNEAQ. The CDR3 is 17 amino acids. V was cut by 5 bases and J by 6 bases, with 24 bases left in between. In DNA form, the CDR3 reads TGTGCCAGCAGCCCACTTTCGGGGGAGCCCCGCAGGGATACGCAGTATTTT. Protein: CASSPLSGEPRRDTQYF.

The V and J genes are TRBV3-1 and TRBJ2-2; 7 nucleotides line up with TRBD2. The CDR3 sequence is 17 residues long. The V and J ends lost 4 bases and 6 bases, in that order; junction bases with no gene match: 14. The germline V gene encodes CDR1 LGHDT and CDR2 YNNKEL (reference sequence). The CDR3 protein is CASSPWWTRGEAGELFF. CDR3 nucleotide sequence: TGTGCCAGCAGCCCCTGGTGGACTAGAGGGGAGGCCGGGGAGCTGTTTTTT.

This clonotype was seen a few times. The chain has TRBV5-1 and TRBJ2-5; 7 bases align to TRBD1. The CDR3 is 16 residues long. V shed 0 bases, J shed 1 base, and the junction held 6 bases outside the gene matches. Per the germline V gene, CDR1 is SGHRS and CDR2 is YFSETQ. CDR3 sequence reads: CASSLDGRGSQETQYF. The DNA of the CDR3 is TGCGCCAGCAGCTTGGACGGCAGGGGGTCCCAAGAGACCCAGTACTTC.

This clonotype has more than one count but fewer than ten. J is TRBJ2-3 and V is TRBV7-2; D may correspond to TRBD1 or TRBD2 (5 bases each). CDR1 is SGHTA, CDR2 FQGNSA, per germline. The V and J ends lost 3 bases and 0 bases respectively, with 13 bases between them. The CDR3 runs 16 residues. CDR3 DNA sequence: TGTGCCAGCAGCTTGGGGGACCAGGGTAGCACAGATACGCAGTATTTT. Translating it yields CASSLGDQGSTDTQYF.

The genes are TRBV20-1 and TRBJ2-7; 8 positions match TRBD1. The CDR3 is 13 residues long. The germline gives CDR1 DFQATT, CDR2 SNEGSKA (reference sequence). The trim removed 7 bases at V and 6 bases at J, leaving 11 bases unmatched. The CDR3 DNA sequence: TGCAGTGTCACGGGACAGGATTTATTCGAGCAGTACTTC. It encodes CSVTGQDLFEQYF.

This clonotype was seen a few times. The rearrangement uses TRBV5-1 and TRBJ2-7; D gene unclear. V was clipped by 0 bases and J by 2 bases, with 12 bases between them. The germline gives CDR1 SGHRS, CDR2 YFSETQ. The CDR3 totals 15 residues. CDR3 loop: CASSLELTATYEQYF. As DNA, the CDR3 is TGCGCCAGCAGCTTGGAGCTCACCGCGACCTACGAGCAGTACTTC.

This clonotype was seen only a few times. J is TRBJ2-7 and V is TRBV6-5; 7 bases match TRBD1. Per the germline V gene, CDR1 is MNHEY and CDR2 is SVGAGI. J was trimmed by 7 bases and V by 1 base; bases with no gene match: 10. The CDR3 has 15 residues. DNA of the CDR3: TGTGCCAGCAGTTACTACGAGGGGGCCTCGGGTGAGCAGTACTTC. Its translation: CASSYYEGASGEQYF.

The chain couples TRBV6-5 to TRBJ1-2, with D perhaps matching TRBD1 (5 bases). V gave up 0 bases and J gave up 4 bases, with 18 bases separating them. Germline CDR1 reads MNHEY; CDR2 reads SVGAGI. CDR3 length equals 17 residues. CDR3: CASSYSASGGSGYGYTF. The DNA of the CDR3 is TGTGCCAGCAGTTACTCGGCCTCGGGGGGGTCAGGCTATGGCTACACCTTC.

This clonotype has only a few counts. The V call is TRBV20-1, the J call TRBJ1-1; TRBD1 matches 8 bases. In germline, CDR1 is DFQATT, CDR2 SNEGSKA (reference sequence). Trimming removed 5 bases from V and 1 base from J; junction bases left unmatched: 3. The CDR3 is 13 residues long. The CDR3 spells CSAADRGNTEAFF. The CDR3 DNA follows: TGCAGTGCTGCAGACAGGGGGAACACTGAAGCTTTCTTT.

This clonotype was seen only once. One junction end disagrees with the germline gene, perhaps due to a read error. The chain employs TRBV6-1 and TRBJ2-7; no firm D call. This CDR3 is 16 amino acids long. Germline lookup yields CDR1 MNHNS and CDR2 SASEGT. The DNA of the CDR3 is TGTGCCAGCAGCCCCTCTGGCCAGAGAAGCTCCTACGACCAGTACTTC. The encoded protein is CASSPSGQRSSYDQYF.

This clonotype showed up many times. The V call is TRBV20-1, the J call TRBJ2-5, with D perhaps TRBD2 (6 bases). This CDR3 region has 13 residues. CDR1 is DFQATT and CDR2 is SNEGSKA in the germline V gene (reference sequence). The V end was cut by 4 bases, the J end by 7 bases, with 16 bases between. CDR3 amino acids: CSAITGRDGTQYF. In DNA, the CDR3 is TGCAGTGCTATAACGGGGCGGGACGGGACCCAGTACTTC.

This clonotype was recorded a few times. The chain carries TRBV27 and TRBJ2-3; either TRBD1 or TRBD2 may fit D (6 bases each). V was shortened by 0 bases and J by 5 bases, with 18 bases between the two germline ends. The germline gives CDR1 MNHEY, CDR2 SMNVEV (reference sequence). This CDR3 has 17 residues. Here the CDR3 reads CASSLSPRLGGQDTQYF. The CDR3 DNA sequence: TGTGCCAGCAGTTTATCACCTCGTTTGGGGGGCCAAGATACGCAGTATTTT.

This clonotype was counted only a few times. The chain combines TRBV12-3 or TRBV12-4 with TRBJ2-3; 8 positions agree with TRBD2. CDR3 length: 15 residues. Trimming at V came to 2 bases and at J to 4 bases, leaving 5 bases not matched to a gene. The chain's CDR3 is CASSLHGGDADTQYF. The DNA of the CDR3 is TGTGCCAGCAGTTTACACGGGGGGGATGCAGATACGCAGTATTTT.

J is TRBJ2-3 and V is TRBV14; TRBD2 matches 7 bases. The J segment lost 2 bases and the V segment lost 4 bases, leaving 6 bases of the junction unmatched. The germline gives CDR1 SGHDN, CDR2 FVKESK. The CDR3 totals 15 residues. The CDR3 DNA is TGTGCCAGCAGCCCGGGACTATCCATCACAGATACGCAGTATTTT. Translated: CASSPGLSITDTQYF.

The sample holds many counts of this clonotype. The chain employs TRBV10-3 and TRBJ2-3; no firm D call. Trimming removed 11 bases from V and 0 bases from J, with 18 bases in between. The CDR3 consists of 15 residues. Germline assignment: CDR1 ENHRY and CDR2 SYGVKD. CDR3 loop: CASAPGGSSTDTQYF. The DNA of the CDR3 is TGTGCCTCAGCCCCCGGCGGAAGTAGCACAGATACGCAGTATTTT.

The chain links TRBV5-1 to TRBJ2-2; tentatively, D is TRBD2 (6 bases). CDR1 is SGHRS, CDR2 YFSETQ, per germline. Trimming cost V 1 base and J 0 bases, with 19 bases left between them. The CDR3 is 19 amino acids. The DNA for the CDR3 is TGCGCCAGCAGCTTGTTTTCAGTTGGAGGGGCACCGAACACCGGGGAGCTGTTTTTT. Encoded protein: CASSLFSVGGAPNTGELFF.

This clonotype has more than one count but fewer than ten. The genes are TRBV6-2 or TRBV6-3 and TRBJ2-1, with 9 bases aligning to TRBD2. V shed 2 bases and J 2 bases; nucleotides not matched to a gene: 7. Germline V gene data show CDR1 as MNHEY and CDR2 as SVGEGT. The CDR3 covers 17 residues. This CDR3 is CASSYGGSGGPYNEQFF. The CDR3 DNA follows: TGTGCCAGCAGTTACGGGGGTAGCGGGGGACCCTACAATGAGCAGTTCTTC.

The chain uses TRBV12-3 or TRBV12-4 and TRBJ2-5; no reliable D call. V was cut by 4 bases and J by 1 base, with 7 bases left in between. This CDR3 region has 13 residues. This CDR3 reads CASSYLVQETQYF. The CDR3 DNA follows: TGTGCCAGCAGTTATCTTGTCCAAGAGACCCAGTACTTC.

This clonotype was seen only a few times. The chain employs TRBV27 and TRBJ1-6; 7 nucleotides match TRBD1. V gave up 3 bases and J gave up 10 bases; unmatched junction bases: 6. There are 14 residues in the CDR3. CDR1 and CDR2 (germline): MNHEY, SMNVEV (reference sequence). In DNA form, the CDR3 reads TGTGCCAGCAGTTTTCGACAGGGTTGGTCACCCCTCCACTTT. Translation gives CASSFRQGWSPLHF.

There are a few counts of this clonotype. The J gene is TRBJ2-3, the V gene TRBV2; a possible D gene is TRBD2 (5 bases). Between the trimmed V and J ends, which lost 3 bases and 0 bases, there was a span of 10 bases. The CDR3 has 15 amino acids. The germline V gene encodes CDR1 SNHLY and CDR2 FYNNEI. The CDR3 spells CASSDSSLSTDTQYF. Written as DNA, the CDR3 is TGTGCCAGCAGTGATTCTAGCCTGAGCACAGATACGCAGTATTTT.

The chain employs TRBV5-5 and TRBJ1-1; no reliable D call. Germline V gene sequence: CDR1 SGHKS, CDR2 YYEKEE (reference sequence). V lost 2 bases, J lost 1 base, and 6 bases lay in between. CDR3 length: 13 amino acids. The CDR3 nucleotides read TGTGCCAGCAGCTTTCAGACGAACACTGAAGCTTTCTTT. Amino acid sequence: CASSFQTNTEAFF.

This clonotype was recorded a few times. Here the CDR3 reads CASSPPNSRNTEAFF. CDR3 bases: TGTGCCAGCTCACCACCGAACAGCCGGAACACTGAAGCTTTCTTT. V usage is TRBV18 and J usage is TRBJ1-1, with D unclear. Germline V gives CDR1 KGHSH, CDR2 LQKENI. Trimming removed 0 bases at V and 1 base at J, with 9 bases between. CDR3 size: 15 residues.

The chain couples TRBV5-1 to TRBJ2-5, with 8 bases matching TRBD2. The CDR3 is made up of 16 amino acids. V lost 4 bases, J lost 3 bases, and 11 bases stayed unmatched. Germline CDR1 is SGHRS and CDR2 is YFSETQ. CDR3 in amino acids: CASSDPRSGREETQYF. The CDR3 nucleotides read TGCGCCAGCAGCGACCCCCGGTCCGGGAGGGAAGAGACCCAGTACTTC.

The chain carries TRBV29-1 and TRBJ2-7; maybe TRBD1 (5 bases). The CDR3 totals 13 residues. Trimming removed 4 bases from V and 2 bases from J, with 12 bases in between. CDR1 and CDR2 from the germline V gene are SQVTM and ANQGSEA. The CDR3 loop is CSVGLDKTYEQYF. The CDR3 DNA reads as TGCAGCGTTGGGCTGGACAAAACCTACGAGCAGTACTTC.